The 8 T cell receptor beta chains presented below share a single source sample, sequenced in a study of blood T cell repertoires in COVID-19. This table comes from immunoSEQ multiplex PCR, and its TCRdb copy is limited to in-frame clones, with some not included. The table records tens of thousands of clones, roughly 88% of them present only once. Specimen: peripheral blood. These receptors all come from a woman in her sixties or seventies with active COVID-19.

This sequence joins TRBV19 and TRBJ2-3, with 12 nucleotides matching TRBD2. V dropped 4 bases and J dropped 5; count of bases not matched to a gene: 4. Germline values: CDR1 LNHDA, CDR2 SQIVND (reference sequence). The CDR3 is 15 residues long. The CDR3 is CASSNLAGGQDTQYF. CDR3 nucleotide sequence: TGTGCCAGTAGTAACCTAGCGGGGGGGCAAGATACGCAGTATTTT.

The CDR3 reads CASSYSATLDTQYF. The CDR3 DNA reads as TGTGCCAGCAGTTACTCAGCTACTCTGGATACGCAGTATTTT. The chain joins TRBV6-6 to TRBJ2-3; D remains ambiguous. Germline V gene lookup returns CDR1 MNHNY and CDR2 SVGAGI (reference sequence). V was pared by 0 bases and J by 6 bases, with 10 bases between. The CDR3 covers 14 residues.

The gene calls are TRBV5-6 and TRBJ2-1, with D possibly matching TRBD1 (6 bases). Trimming took 0 bases from V and 8 from J, leaving 15 bases between them. CDR1 is SGHDT, CDR2 YYEEEE, per germline. This CDR3 contains 15 residues. The CDR3: CASSLGGPLVDEQFF. DNA for the CDR3: TGTGCCAGCAGCTTGGGGGGGCCCCTAGTCGATGAGCAGTTCTTC.

The rearrangement links TRBV5-6 to TRBJ2-1; 8 bases line up with TRBD1. Germline CDR1 SGHDT, CDR2 YYEEEE. With V trimmed by 1 base and J by 10 bases, 10 bases remained unmatched. The CDR3 sequence is 15 residues long. CDR3 coding DNA: TGTGCCAGCAGCTTGACCGGGACAGGCCGTGAGGAGCAGTTCTTC. It yields the protein CASSLTGTGREEQFF.

The CDR3 is CASSRVSGTYEQYF. The CDR3 DNA sequence: TGTGCCAGCAGCCGGGTTAGCGGCACCTACGAGCAGTACTTC. This chain links TRBV9 with TRBJ2-7; D possibly corresponds to TRBD2 (6 bases). CDR1 is SGDLS, CDR2 YYNGEE, per germline. V lost 4 bases, J lost 2 bases, and 13 bases lay in between. This CDR3 comprises 14 residues.

The chain employs TRBV7-3 and TRBJ1-1; tentatively, D is TRBD1 (6 bases). This CDR3 spans 14 amino acids. CDR1 and CDR2 from the germline V gene are SGHTA and FQGTGA. V gave up 6 bases and J gave up 3 bases, with 14 bases separating them. CDR3 loop: CASSNREGDTEAFF. Here the CDR3 DNA reads TGTGCCAGCAGTAACAGGGAGGGGGACACTGAAGCTTTCTTT.

The chain uses TRBV7-2 and TRBJ1-5; no clear D gene. V was pared by 5 bases and J by 2 bases, with 13 bases between. This CDR3 contains 15 residues. Germline CDR1 is SGHTA and CDR2 is FQGNSA. The chain's CDR3 is CASSRGLVGNQPQHF. Written as DNA, the CDR3 is TGTGCCAGCAGCCGGGGATTGGTAGGCAATCAGCCCCAGCATTTT.

The chain combines TRBV27 with TRBJ1-1; possibly TRBD1 for D (6 bases). This CDR3 is 16 amino acids long. Germline V gives CDR1 MNHEY, CDR2 SMNVEV (reference sequence). Trimming shortened V by 5 bases and J by 1 base, and 17 bases separated the two germline ends. The CDR3 sequence: CASSPLPYRANTEAFF. CDR3 DNA: TGTGCCAGCAGTCCGCTCCCCTACAGGGCGAACACTGAAGCTTTCTTT.